This TCR beta chain was recorded in a study of immune cell composition in non-small cell lung cancer. Produced via immunoSEQ multiplex PCR; TCRdb's table is partial and in-frame only. The data show roughly 3,700 clones, with approximately 70% seen just once and just under 30% held by the top ten. The normal lung sample lay at least 3 cm, and maximally far, from the tumour. Trimming at V came to 2 bases and at J to 6 bases, leaving 1 base not matched to a gene. The length of the CDR3 is 14 residues. Germline V gives CDR1 SGHTA, CDR2 FQGTGA. What was sequenced was non-adjacent lung tissue. The chain combines TRBV7-3 with TRBJ2-1; 10 bases map to TRBD2. The TCR comes from a human donor with non-small cell lung cancer. This CDR3 is CASSLGLAVNEQFF. The DNA of the CDR3 is TGTGCCAGCAGCTTAGGACTAGCGGTCAATGAGCAGTTCTTC.